This TCR beta chain derives from a study of CD8+ T cells in alopecia areata. Turning to the study itself: Among treated patients, oral tofacitinib was administered at 5 to 10 mg twice daily.

For this clone: Antigen: not known.

General study points: Tofacitinib significantly decreased scalp clonality and expanded CD8+ clones among top 100.

J lost 4 bases, V lost 1 base, and 6 bases had no gene match. Germline V gives CDR1 GTSNPN, CDR2 SVGIG (reference sequence). The CDR3 is made up of 14 amino acids. Sample treatment: oral pan-JAK inhibitor, 5-10 mg twice daily. Isolated RNA was reverse transcribed into cDNA used as the sequencing template. Repertoires were generated with immunoSEQ multiplex PCR, while TCRdb's copy carries only in-frame clones and drops some. The sample carries around 300,000 clones, approximately 60% recorded once. The TCR comes from a human donor with alopecia areata. This chain uses TRBV30 with TRBJ1-2; 7 nucleotides agree with TRBD1. Specimen: CD4+ T cells sorted from blood, collected around week 54, from a patient treated with tofacitinib. The CDR3 sequence is CAWSAPGQLYGYTF. In nucleotides, the CDR3 is TGTGCCTGGAGTGCCCCGGGACAGCTCTATGGCTACACCTTC.